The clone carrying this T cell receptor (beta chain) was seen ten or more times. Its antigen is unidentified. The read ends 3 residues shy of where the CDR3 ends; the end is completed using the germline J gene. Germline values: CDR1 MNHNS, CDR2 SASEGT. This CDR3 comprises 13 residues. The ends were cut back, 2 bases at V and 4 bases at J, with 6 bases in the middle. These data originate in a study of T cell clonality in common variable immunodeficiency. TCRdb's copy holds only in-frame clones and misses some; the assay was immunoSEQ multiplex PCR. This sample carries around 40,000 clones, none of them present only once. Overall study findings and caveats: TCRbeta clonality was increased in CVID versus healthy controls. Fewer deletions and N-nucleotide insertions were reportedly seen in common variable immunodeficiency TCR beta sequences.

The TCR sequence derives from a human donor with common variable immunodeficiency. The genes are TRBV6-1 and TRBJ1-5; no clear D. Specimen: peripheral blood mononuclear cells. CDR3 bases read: TGTGCCAGCAGTGAAAGCTTTAATCAGCCC. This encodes CASSESFNQP. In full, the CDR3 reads CASSESFNQPQHF.